This is a list of T cell receptor beta chains from one sample in a study of shared clonotypes between healthy human individuals. Repertoires were generated with immunoSEQ multiplex PCR, while TCRdb's copy carries only in-frame clones and drops some. The sample consists of about 680,000 clones, under 95% of them appearing once. Source material: naive CD8+ T cells sorted from blood. The receptor source for this set is a man aged 30 to 39 in good health. Both conserved end residues are part of each CDR3. D genes are given only for firm matches. Size tells how often a clone was seen (once, few, many) or the class of an expanded clone, and some rows leave it out.

size	D	J	V	DNA	CDR3
NA	NA	TRBJ1-1	TRBV7-8	TGTGCCAGCAGCATAAACCCTTTCAACACTGAAGCTTTCTTT	CASSINPFNTEAFF
NA	NA	TRBJ2-7	TRBV9	TGTGCCAGCTCCCAGGGTGGGGTAGCCTACGAGCAGTACTTC	CASSQGGVAYEQYF
NA	TRBD1	TRBJ2-1	TRBV7-3	TGTGCCAGCAGCCCGCCCGGGACAGGGGAAACTAGTGAGCAGTTCTTC	CASSPPGTGETSEQFF
NA	NA	TRBJ2-7	TRBV6-5	TGTGCCAGCAGTTCGAGCCGTCAGCGGTACTTC	CASSSSRQRYF
NA	NA	TRBJ2-7	TRBV5-4	TGTGCCAGCAGCCGACTAGTATCAGGGAGCGCCTACGAGCAGTACTTC	CASSRLVSGSAYEQYF
few	NA	TRBJ2-7	TRBV7-9	TGTGCCAGCAGCTTAAGTAGGTACGAGCAGTACTTC	CASSLSRYEQYF
NA	NA	TRBJ2-1	TRBV13	TGTGCCAGCAGCTTAGGTTCCCTTAGCGGTACGGGCAATGAGCAGTTCTTC	CASSLGSLSGTGNEQFF
NA	NA	TRBJ1-4	TRBV2	TGTGCCAGCAGTTTAACTAATGAAAAACTGTTTTTT	CASSLTNEKLFF
NA	NA	TRBJ1-1	TRBV4-1	TGCGCCAGCAGCCAAACCGGGCTCCCAGGATCTGAAGCTTTCTTT	CASSQTGLPGSEAFF
once	NA	TRBJ2-5	TRBV6-5	TGTGCCAGCAGTTACTATACGGGAGCATTCCAAGAGACCCAGTACTTC	CASSYYTGAFQETQYF
NA	NA	TRBJ2-7	TRBV7-9	TGTGCCAGCAGCTTAGTTATCTCAGGGTGGACCTACGAGCAGTACTTC	CASSLVISGWTYEQYF
NA	NA	TRBJ1-3	TRBV7-9	TGTGCCAGCAGCTACCCAGTGCAGGGCTCTGGAAACACCATATATTTT	CASSYPVQGSGNTIYF
NA	TRBD1	TRBJ2-7	TRBV29-1	TGCAGCGTTGACGCTGGGACAGACTACGAGCAGTACTTC	CSVDAGTDYEQYF
NA	NA	TRBJ2-2	TRBV29-1	TGCAGCGTTGAGGACGAAACCGGGGAGCTGTTTTTT	CSVEDETGELFF
NA	NA	TRBJ2-7	TRBV29-1	TGCAGCGTTGCAGGACAGAACTACGAGCAGTACTTC	CSVAGQNYEQYF
NA	TRBD2	TRBJ2-7	TRBV25-1	TGTGCCAGCAGTGGAGCGGGAACTTGGGAGCAGTACTTC	CASSGAGTWEQYF
NA	NA	TRBJ2-7	TRBV7-9	TGTGCCAGCAGCTTAGCGGGGTACAGGGAGATCCGCGACGAGCAGTACTTC	CASSLAGYREIRDEQYF
NA	TRBD1	TRBJ2-5	TRBV11-2	TGTGCCAGCAGCTCTACTCGGGCAGGGGGCATGGAGACCCAGTACTTC	CASSSTRAGGMETQYF
NA	NA	TRBJ2-7	TRBV2	TGTGCCAGCAGTGGTAAGGGGGATCCCTACGAGCAGTACTTC	CASSGKGDPYEQYF
NA	NA	TRBJ2-3	TRBV9	TGTGCCAGCAGCGTAGGGGGGGCGGTAGATACGCAGTATTTT	CASSVGGAVDTQYF
NA	NA	TRBJ2-3	TRBV27	TGTGCCAGCAGTTTGGCACAAATAGCAGATACGCAGTATTTT	CASSLAQIADTQYF
NA	NA	TRBJ1-3	TRBV29-1	TGCAGCGTCGAGAGAGGGACGGATGGAAACACCATATATTTT	CSVERGTDGNTIYF
NA	TRBD2	TRBJ2-1	TRBV7-7	TGTGCTAGCAGCTTAAAACTAGGGACTAGCTACAATGAGCAGTTCTTC	CASSLKLGTSYNEQFF
NA	TRBD2	TRBJ2-1	TRBV28	TGTGCCAGCAGTTTGACGGCGGGAGGCAATGAGCAGTTCTTC	CASSLTAGGNEQFF
NA	TRBD2	TRBJ2-1	TRBV5-1	TGCGCCAGCAGCTTAGGTCCTAGCGGGAGGCCGGGGTCCTACAATGAGCAGTTCTTC	CASSLGPSGRPGSYNEQFF
NA	TRBD1	TRBJ2-6	TRBV13	TGTGCCAGCAGCTTCCTAACAGGGGTTTCCTCTGGGGCCAACGTCCTGACTTTC	CASSFLTGVSSGANVLTF
NA	TRBD2	TRBJ2-7	TRBV13	TGTGCCAGCAGCGAGGGACTAGCGGGAATCCCGTCCTACGAGCAGTACTTC	CASSEGLAGIPSYEQYF
NA	TRBD2	TRBJ2-7	TRBV5-1	TGCGCCAGCAGCTTCTACCCAGAGACTAGCGCGGCCTACGAGCAGTACTTC	CASSFYPETSAAYEQYF
NA	NA	TRBJ2-7	TRBV4-1	TGCGCCAGCAGCCAAGTGGAAGTCTCCTACGAGCAGTACTTC	CASSQVEVSYEQYF
NA	TRBD2	TRBJ2-7	TRBV28	TGTGCCAGCAGTCCGTCGATAGGACTAGCGCTCTACGAGCAGTACTTC	CASSPSIGLALYEQYF
NA	NA	TRBJ1-2	TRBV30	TGTGCCTGGAGTGGATTAGCCTCGGGCTATGGCTACACCTTC	CAWSGLASGYGYTF
NA	NA	TRBJ2-7	TRBV7-9	TGTGCCAGCAGCGCTCATCAGGGATACGAGCAGTACTTC	CASSAHQGYEQYF
NA	NA	TRBJ1-1	TRBV5-5	TGTGCCAGCAGCTTGGGGGGCGCAACTTACACTGAAGCTTTCTTT	CASSLGGATYTEAFF
NA	TRBD1	TRBJ1-5	TRBV7-8	TGTGCCAGCAGCCCCACGGACAGGGGTAGCAATCAGCCCCAGCATTTT	CASSPTDRGSNQPQHF
NA	NA	TRBJ1-1	TRBV6-4	TGTGCCAGCAGTGTACGGGGAGGCACTGAAGCTTTCTTT	CASSVRGGTEAFF
once	NA	TRBJ2-2	TRBV6-5	TGTGCCAGCAGCACTAAGTCCGGGGAGCTGTTTTTT	CASSTKSGELFF
NA	NA	TRBJ2-3	TRBV19	TGTGCCAGTAGTATTTGGCCTCCAAATCTAAGCACAGATACGCAGTATTTT	CASSIWPPNLSTDTQYF
once	NA	TRBJ2-7	TRBV10-3	TGTGCCATCAGTGAGTCGTCTGACCCCTACGAGCAGTACTTC	CAISESSDPYEQYF
NA	TRBD1	TRBJ1-2	TRBV9	TGTGCCAGCAGCCCCGGGGGCAGGGGGAGCTACACCTTC	CASSPGGRGSYTF
NA	NA	TRBJ2-3	TRBV5-8	TGTGCCAGCAGCTTACTAGCCCAGCAAGATACGCAGTATTTT	CASSLLAQQDTQYF
NA	TRBD1	TRBJ1-2	TRBV13	TGTGCCAGCAGCTTAGGGTGGGGCGGACAGGGAGGCGTCTATGGCTACACCTTC	CASSLGWGGQGGVYGYTF
NA	NA	TRBJ2-1	TRBV27	TGTGCCAGCAGTTTGATGTCCTACAATCACAATGAGCAGTTCTTC	CASSLMSYNHNEQFF
once	TRBD2	TRBJ2-3	TRBV29-1	TGCAGCGGGGTAGCGGGGCCCACAGATACGCAGTATTTT	CSGVAGPTDTQYF